This T cell receptor beta chain comes out of a study of cytomegalovirus exposure and HLA in healthy donors. The ends lost 6 bases at V and 8 bases at J; junction bases unmatched: 14. Germline values: CDR1 MDHEN, CDR2 SYDVKM. The CDR3 is 15 residues long. The count of this clone is one. Its antigen remains unidentified. General study points: Productive status was seen about 90% or about 30% of the time for most TCR beta V segments in an earlier analysis.

Researchers ran the PCR with 60 Vbeta and 13 Jbeta primers. Some clones are missing from TCRdb's copy, which holds only in-frame ones; the method was immunoSEQ multiplex PCR. The sample yields approximately 160,000 clones, 80% seen once. Sequenced input: PBMCs. The sequence was collected from a young man in good health and CMV-seropositive. The chain couples TRBV28 to TRBJ1-2, with 8 bases identical to TRBD1. The CDR3 protein is CASRPGQARSGGYTF. The CDR3 bases are TGTGCCAGCAGACCGGGACAGGCTCGCTCGGGAGGCTACACCTTC.